This T cell receptor beta chain stems from a study of cytomegalovirus exposure and HLA in healthy donors. At the level of the study: From HLA-typed donors, an early data release held some 80 million unique TCRs.

The primer mix had 60 Vbeta and 13 Jbeta primers. Method: immunoSEQ multiplex PCR; TCRdb's copy keeps in-frame clones and lacks some. The sample comprises about 110,000 clones, less than 70% of which are singletons, and about 5% rests with the top ten. About this clone itself: Its antigen is as yet unknown.

Findings and limits, study-wide: Sequencing depth across donors, presence/absence analyses assumed, was roughly uniform. One cluster of highly shared sequence variants probably arose as a sequencing artifact.

CDR1 and CDR2 from the germline V gene are GTSNPN and SVGIG (reference sequence). Trimming took 4 bases from V and 3 from J, leaving 16 bases between them. This CDR3 is built from 14 residues. The chain is built from TRBV30 and TRBJ2-7; perhaps TRBD1 as D (5 bases). This TCR was recovered from a woman in her 70s in good health and CMV-seropositive. Sequences were obtained from PBMCs. CDR3: CAWTRTSSLYEQYF. CDR3 coding DNA: TGTGCCTGGACCAGGACAAGTTCCCTCTACGAGCAGTACTTC.